The text below deals with one T cell receptor beta chain. As yet, its antigen is unknown. This entry is derived from a study of cytomegalovirus exposure and HLA in healthy donors. Between the trimmed V and J ends, which lost 5 bases and 0 bases, there was a span of 22 bases. CDR1 LNHDA and CDR2 SQIVND come from the germline V gene (reference sequence). The CDR3 extends over 19 amino acids. PCR primers comprised 60 Vbeta and 13 Jbeta primers. Measured with immunoSEQ multiplex PCR; TCRdb has only the in-frame clones, and not every one. Among under 65,000 clones listed, about 80% were seen once. As for the donors, each was a healthy bone marrow donor. Findings and limits, study-wide: Earlier analysis found most TCR beta V segments productive about 87% or about 30% of the time. Analyzed later, most CMV-associated TCR beta chains appeared HLA-restricted.

This rearrangement joins TRBV19 to TRBJ1-4; D remains ambiguous. The receptor was isolated from a man aged 45-60 years in good health and CMV-seronegative. The sequencing input was PBMCs. The DNA of the CDR3 is TGTGCCAGTAGTGGCTGGGCAGGTTCCGTCCTTGCAACTAATGAAAAACTGTTTTTT. Protein product: CASSGWAGSVLATNEKLFF.